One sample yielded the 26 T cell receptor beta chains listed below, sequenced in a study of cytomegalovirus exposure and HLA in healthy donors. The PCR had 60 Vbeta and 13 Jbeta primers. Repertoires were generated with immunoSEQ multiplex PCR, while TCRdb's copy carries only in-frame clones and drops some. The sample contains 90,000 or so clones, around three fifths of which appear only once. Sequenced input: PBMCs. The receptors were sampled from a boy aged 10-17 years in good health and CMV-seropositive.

Here the CDR3 DNA reads TGTGCCAGCAGCCTTCTAGCGGAGCTATTTTACGAGCAGTACTTC. Residues: CASSLLAELFYEQYF. V usage is TRBV2 and J usage is TRBJ2-7; 7 nucleotides line up with TRBD2. CDR3 length: 15 residues. Germline V CDR1 and CDR2: SNHLY, FYNNEI. With V trimmed by 6 bases and J by 4 bases, 12 bases remained unmatched.

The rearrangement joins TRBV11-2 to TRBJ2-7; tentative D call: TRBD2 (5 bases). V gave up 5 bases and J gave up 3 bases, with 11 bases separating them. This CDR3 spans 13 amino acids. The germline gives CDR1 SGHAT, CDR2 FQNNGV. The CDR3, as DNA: TGTGCCAGCAGCAAAGGAGGAATCTACGAGCAGTACTTC. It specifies CASSKGGIYEQYF.

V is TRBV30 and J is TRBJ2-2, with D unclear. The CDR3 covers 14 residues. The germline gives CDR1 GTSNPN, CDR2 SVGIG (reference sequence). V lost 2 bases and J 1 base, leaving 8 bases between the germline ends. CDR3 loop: CAWSSALNTGELFF. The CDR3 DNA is TGTGCCTGGAGTAGTGCGTTGAACACCGGGGAGCTGTTTTTT.

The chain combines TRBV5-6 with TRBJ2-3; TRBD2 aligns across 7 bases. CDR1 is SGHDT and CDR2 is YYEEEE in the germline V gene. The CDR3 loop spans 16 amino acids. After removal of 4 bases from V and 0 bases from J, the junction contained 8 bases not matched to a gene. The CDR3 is CASSVVWGGSTDTQYF. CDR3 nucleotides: TGTGCCAGCAGCGTGGTATGGGGGGGTAGCACAGATACGCAGTATTTT.

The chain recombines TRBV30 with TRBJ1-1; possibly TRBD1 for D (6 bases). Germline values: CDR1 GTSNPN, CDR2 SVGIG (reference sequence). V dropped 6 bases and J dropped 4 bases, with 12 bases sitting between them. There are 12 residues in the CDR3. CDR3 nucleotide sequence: TGTGCCTGCAAGGGGGTGCCCACTGAAGCTTTCTTT. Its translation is CACKGVPTEAFF.

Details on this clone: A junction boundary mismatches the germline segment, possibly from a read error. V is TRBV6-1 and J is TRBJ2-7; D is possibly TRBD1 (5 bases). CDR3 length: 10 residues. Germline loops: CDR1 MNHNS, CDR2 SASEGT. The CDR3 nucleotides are TGTGCCAGCAGTGAAATGGACATAAGCTTC. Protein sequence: CASSEMDISF.

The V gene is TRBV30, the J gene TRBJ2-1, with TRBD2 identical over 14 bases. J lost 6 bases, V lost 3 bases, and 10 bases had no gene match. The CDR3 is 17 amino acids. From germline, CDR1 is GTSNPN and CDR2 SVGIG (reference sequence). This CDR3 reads CAWSKGLAGESGNEQFF. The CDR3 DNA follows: TGTGCCTGGAGCAAGGGACTAGCGGGAGAATCGGGCAATGAGCAGTTCTTC. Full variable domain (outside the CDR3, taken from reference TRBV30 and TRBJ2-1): SQTIHQWPATLVQPVGSPLSLECTVEGTSNPNLYWYRQAAGRGLQLLFYSVGIGQISSEVPQNLSASRPQDRQFILSSKKLLLSDSGFYLCAWSKGLAGESGNEQFFGPGTRLTVL.

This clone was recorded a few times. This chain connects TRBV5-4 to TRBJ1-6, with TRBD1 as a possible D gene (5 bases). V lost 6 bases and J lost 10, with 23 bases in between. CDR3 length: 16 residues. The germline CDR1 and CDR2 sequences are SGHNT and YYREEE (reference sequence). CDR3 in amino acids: CASTPGGSQKGSPLHF. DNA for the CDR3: TGTGCCAGCACCCCTGGGGGGTCTCAAAAAGGATCACCCCTCCACTTT.

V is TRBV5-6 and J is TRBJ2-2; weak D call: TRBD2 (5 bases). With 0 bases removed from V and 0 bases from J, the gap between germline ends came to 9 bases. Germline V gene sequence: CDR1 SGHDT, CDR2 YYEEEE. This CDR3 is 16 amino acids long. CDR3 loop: CASSLVGETNTGELFF. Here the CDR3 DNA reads TGTGCCAGCAGCTTGGTCGGGGAAACGAACACCGGGGAGCTGTTTTTT. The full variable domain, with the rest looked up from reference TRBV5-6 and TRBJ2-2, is DAGVTQSPTHLIKTRGQQVTLRCSPKSGHDTVSWYQQALGQGPQFIFQYYEEEERQRGNFPDRFSGHQFPNYSSELNVNALLLGDSALYLCASSLVGETNTGELFFGEGSRLTVL.

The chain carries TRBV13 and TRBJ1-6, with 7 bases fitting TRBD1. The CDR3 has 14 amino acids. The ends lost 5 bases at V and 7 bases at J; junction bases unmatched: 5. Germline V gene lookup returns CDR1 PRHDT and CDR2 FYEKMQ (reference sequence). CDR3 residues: CASSQQGNNSPLHF. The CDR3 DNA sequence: TGTGCCAGCAGCCAACAGGGGAACAATTCACCCCTCCACTTT.

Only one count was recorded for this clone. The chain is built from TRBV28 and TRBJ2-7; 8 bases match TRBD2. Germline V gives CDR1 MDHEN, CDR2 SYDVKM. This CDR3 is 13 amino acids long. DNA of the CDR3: TGTGCATCGGGGGGGCGCATATTCTACGAGCAGTACTTC. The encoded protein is CASGGRIFYEQYF. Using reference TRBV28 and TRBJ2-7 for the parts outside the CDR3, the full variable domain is DVKVTQSSRYLVKRTGEKVFLECVQDMDHENMFWYRQDPGLGLRLIYFSYDVKMKEKGDIPEGYSVSREKKERFSLILESASTNQTSMYLCASGGRIFYEQYFGPGTRLTVT.

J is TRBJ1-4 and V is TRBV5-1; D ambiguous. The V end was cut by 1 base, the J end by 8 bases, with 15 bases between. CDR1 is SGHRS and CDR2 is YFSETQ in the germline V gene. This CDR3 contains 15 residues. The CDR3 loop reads CASSLSGHRVEKLFF. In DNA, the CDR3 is TGCGCCAGCAGCTTGTCTGGTCACCGGGTGGAAAAACTGTTTTTT.

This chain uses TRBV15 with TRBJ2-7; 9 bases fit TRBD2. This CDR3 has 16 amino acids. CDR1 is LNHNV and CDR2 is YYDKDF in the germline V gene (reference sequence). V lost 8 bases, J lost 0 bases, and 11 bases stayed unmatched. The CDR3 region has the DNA TGTGCCACCGCGGGGGGGCAGGCGGGGAGCTCCTACGAGCAGTACTTC. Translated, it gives CATAGGQAGSSYEQYF.

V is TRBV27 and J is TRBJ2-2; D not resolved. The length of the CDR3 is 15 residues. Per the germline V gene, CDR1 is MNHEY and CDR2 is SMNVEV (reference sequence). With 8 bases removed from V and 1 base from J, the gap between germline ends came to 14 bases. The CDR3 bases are TGTGCCAGCCGTGACGACAAGAGGAACACCGGGGAGCTGTTTTTT. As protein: CASRDDKRNTGELFF.

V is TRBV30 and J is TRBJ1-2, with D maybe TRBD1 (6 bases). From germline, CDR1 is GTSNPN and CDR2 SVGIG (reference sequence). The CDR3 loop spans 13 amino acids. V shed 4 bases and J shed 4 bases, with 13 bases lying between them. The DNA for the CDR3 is TGTGCCTGGAAGTCGGACAGCTTCTATGGCTACACCTTC. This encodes CAWKSDSFYGYTF.

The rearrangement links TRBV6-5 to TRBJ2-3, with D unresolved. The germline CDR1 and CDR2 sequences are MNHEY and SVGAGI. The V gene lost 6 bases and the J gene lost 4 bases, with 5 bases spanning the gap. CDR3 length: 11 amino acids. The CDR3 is CASRRSDTQYF. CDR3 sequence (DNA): TGTGCCAGCAGGAGGTCAGATACGCAGTATTTT.

CDR3 in amino acids: CASSGQGSSYEQYF. CDR3 DNA sequence: TGTGCCAGCAGTGGACAGGGGAGCTCCTACGAGCAGTACTTC. The chain has TRBV5-6 and TRBJ2-7, with TRBD1 matching over 9 bases. The CDR3 is 14 amino acids. The V gene end was trimmed by 5 bases and the J gene end by 0 bases; junction bases not matched to a gene: 3. Germline lookup yields CDR1 SGHDT and CDR2 YYEEEE.

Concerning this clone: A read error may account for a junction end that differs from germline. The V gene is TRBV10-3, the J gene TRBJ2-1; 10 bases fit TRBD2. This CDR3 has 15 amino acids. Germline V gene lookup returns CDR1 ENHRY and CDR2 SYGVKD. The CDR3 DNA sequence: TGTGCCATCAGTGAACTAGCGGGGTCTTACAATGGGCAGTTCTTC. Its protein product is CAISELAGSYNGQFF.

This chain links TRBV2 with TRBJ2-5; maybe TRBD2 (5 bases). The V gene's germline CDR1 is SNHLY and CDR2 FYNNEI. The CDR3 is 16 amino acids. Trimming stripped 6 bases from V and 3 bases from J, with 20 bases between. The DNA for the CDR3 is TGTGCCAGCAGGGAGCGCCTGGGAGACAAAAAAGAGACCCAGTACTTC. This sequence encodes CASRERLGDKKETQYF.

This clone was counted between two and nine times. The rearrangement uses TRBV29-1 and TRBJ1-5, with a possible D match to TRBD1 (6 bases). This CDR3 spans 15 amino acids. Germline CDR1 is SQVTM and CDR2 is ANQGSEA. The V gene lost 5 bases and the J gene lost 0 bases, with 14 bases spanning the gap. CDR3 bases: TGCAGCGTTTACCGGACAGCTATTAGCAATCAGCCCCAGCATTTT. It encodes CSVYRTAISNQPQHF.

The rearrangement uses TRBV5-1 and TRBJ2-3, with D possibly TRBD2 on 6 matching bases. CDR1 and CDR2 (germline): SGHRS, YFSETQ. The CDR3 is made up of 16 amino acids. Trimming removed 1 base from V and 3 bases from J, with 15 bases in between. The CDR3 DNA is TGCGCCAGCAGCTTGTATGGGGGGATGAAGACAGATACGCAGTATTTT. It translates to CASSLYGGMKTDTQYF.

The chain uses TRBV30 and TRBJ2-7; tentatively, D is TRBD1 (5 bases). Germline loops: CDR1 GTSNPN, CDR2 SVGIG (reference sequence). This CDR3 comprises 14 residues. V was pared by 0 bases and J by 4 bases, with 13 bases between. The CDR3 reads CAWSVLAGPYEQYF. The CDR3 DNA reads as TGTGCCTGGAGTGTTCTGGCAGGGCCGTACGAGCAGTACTTC.

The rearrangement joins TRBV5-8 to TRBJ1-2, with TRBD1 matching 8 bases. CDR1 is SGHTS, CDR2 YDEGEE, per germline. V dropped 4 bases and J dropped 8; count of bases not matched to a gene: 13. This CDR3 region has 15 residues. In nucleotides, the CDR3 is TGTGCCAGCAGCGAGGGTCGGACAGGGATTATGGGCTACACCTTC. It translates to CASSEGRTGIMGYTF.

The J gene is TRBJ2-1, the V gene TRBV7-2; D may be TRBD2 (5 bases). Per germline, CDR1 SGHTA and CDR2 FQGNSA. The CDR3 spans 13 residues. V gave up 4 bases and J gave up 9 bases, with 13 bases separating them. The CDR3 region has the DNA TGTGCCAGCAGCTCCGAGGGCTTTAGTGAGCAGTTCTTC. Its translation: CASSSEGFSEQFF.

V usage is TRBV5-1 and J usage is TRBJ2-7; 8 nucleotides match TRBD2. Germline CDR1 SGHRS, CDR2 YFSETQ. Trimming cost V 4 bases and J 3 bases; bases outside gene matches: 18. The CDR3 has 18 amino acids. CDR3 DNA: TGCGCCAGCAGCCCTCGCCCCGGGGGGAGCGGGGGCCGCTACGAGCAGTACTTC. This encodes CASSPRPGGSGGRYEQYF.

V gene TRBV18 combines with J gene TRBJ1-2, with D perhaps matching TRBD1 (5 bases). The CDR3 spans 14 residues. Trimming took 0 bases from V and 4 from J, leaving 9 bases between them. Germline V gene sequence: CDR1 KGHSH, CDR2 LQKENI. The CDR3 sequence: CASSPPAGIYGYTF. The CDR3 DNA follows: TGTGCCAGCTCACCACCGGCAGGGATCTATGGCTACACCTTC.